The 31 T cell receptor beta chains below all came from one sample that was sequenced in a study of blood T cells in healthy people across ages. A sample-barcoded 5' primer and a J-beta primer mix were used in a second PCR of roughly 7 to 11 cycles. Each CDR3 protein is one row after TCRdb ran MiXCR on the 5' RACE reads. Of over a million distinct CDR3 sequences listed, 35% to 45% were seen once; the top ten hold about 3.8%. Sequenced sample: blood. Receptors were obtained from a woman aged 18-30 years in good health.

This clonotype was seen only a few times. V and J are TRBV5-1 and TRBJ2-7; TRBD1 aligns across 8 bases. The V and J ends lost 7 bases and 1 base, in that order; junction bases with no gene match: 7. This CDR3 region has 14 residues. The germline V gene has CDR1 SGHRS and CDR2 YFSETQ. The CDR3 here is CASRPGDRSYEQYF. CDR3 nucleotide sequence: TGCGCCAGCCGCCCGGGGGACAGGTCCTACGAGCAGTACTTC.

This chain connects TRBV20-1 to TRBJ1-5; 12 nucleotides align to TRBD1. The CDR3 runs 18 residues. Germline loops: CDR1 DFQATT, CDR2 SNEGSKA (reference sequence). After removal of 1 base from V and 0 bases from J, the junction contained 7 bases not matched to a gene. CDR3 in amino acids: CSARAPGQGAYSNQPQHF. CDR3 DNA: TGCAGTGCTAGAGCTCCGGGACAGGGGGCTTATAGCAATCAGCCCCAGCATTTT.

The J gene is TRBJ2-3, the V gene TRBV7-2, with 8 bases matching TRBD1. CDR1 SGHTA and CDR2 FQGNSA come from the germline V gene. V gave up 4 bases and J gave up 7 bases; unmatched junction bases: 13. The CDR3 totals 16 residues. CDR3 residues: CASSSLQGVLRNTQYF. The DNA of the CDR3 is TGTGCCAGCAGCTCTTTACAGGGGGTGCTCAGGAATACGCAGTATTTT.

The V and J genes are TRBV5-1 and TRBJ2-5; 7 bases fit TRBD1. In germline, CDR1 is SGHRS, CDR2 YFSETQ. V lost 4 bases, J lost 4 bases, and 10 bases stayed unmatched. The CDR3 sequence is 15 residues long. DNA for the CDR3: TGCGCCAGCAGCCAGGGGGACCCCCGAGTAGAGACCCAGTACTTC. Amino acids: CASSQGDPRVETQYF. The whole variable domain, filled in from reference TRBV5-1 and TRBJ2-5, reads KAGVTQTPRYLIKTRGQQVTLSCSPISGHRSVSWYQQTPGQGLQFLFEYFSETQRNKGNFPGRFSGRQFSNSRSEMNVSTLELGDSALYLCASSQGDPRVETQYFGPGTRLLVL.

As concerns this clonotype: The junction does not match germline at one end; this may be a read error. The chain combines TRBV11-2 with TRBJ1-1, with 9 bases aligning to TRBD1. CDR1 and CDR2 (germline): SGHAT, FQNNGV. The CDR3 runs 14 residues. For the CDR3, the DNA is TGTGCCAACAGCTCCACAGACAGGGGGACTGAAGCTTTCTTT. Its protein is CANSSTDRGTEAFF.

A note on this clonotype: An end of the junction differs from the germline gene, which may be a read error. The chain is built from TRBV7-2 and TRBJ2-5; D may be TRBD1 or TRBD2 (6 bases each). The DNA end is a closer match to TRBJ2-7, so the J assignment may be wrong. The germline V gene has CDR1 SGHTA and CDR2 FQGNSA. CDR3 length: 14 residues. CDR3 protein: CASTLRRGAFEQYF. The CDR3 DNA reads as TGTGCCAGCACCTTAAGGAGGGGGGCGTTCGAGCAGTACTTC.

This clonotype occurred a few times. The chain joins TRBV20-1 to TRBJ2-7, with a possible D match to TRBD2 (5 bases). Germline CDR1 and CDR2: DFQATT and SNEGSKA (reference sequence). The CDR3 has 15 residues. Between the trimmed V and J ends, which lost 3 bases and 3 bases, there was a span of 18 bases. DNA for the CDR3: TGCAGTGCTAGCCCCGGTGGGAGTGGTTTCTACGAGCAGTACTTC. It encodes CSASPGGSGFYEQYF.

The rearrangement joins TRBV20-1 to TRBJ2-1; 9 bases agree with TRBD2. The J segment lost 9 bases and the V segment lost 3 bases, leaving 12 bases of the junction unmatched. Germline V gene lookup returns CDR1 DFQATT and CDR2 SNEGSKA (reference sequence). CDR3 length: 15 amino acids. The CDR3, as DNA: TGCAGTGCTAGTCGAATGCGCGGGGGGGCGCGTGAGCAGTTCTTC. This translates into CSASRMRGGAREQFF.

The CDR3 DNA follows: TGTGCCAGCAGCTTAAGCAGAGAAACCGGGGAGCTGTTTTTT. Protein product: CASSLSRETGELFF. The rearrangement links TRBV7-6 to TRBJ2-2; D is undetermined. From germline, CDR1 is SGHVS and CDR2 FNYEAQ. V shed 2 bases and J shed 5 bases, with 9 bases lying between them. The CDR3 runs 14 residues.

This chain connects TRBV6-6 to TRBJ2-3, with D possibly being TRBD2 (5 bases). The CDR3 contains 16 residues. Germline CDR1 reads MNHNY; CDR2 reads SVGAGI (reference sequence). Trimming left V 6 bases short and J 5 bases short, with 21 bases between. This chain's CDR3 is CASSFLGRPEGDTQYF. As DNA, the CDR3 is TGTGCCAGCAGCTTCCTTGGGCGGCCCGAGGGAGATACGCAGTATTTT.

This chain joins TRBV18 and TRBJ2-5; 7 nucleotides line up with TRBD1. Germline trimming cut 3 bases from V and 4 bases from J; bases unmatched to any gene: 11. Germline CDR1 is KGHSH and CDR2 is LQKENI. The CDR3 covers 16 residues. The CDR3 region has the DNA TGTGCCAGCTCACCGATCAAGGGGGCCTCGGGAGAGACCCAGTACTTC. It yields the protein CASSPIKGASGETQYF.

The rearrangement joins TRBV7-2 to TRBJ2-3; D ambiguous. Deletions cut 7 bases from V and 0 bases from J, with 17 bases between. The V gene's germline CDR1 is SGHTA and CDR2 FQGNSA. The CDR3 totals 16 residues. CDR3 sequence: CASNPPFGTSTDTQYF. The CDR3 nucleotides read TGTGCCAGCAACCCCCCCTTCGGAACAAGCACAGATACGCAGTATTTT.

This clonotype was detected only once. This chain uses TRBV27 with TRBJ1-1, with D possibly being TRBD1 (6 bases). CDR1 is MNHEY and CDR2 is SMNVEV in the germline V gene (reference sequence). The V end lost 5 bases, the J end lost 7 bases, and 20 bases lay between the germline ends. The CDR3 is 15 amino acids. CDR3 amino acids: CASSPSYLGAGEAFF. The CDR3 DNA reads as TGTGCCAGCAGTCCATCCTACTTGGGGGCAGGTGAAGCTTTCTTT.

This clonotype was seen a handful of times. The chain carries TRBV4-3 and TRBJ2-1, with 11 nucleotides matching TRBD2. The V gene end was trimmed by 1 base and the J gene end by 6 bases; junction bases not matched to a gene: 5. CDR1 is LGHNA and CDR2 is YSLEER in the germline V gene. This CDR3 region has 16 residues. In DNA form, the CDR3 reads TGCGCCAGCAGCCAAGGTAGCGGGAGGGCCTTCAATGAGCAGTTCTTC. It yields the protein CASSQGSGRAFNEQFF.

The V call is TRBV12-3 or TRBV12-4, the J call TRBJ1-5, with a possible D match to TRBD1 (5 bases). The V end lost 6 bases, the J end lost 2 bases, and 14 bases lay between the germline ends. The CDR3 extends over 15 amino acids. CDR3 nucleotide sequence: TGTGCCAGCAGGGGGACCCCGGAGGGCAATCAGCCCCAGCATTTT. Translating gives CASRGTPEGNQPQHF.

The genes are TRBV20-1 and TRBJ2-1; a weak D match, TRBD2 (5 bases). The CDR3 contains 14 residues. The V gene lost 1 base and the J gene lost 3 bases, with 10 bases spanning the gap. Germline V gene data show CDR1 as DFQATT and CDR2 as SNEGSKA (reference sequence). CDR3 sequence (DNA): TGCAGTGCTAGAGTGACTAAGGGCTACAATGAGCAGTTCTTC. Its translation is CSARVTKGYNEQFF.

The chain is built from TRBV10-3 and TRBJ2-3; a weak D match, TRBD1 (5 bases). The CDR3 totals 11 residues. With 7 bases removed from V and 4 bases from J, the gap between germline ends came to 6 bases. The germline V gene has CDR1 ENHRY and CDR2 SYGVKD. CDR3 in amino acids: CAIKGADTQYF. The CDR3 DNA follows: TGTGCCATCAAAGGGGCAGATACGCAGTATTTT.

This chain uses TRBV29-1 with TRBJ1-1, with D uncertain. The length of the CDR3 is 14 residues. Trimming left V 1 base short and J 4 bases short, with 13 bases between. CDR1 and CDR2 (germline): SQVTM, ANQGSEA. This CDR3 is CSVEGSGLGTEAFF. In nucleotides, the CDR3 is TGCAGCGTTGAAGGGTCAGGACTAGGCACTGAAGCTTTCTTT.

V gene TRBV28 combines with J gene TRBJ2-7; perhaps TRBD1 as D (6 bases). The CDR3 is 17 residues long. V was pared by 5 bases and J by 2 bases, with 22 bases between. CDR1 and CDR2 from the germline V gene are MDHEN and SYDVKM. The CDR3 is CASSGDRFRSQTYEQYF. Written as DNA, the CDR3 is TGTGCCAGCAGTGGAGACAGGTTCAGGTCCCAAACCTACGAGCAGTACTTC.

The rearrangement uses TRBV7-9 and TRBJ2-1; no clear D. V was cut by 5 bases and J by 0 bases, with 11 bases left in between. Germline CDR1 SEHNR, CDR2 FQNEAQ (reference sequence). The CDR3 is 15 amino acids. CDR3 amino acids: CASSPYPSSYNEQFF. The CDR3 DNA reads TGTGCCAGCAGCCCCTACCCGAGCTCCTACAATGAGCAGTTCTTC.

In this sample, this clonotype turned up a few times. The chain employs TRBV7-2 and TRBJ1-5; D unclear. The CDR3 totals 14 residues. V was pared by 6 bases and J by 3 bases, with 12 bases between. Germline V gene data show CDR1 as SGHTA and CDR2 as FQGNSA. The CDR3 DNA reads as TGTGCCAGCAGTATGAGGCAGGTCAATCAGCCCCAGCATTTT. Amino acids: CASSMRQVNQPQHF.

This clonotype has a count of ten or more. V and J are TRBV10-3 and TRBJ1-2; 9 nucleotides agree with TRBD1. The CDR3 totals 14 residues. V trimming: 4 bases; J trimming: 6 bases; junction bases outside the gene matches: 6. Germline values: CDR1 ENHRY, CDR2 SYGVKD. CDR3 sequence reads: CAISAGQGLDGYTF. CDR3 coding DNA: TGTGCCATCAGTGCGGGACAGGGTTTGGATGGCTACACCTTC.

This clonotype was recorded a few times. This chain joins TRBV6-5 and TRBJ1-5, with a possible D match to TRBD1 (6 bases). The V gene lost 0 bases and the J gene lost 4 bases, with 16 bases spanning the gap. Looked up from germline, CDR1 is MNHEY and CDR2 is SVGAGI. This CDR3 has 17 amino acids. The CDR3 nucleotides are TGTGCCAGCAGTTACTCGTGGACAGATTATAGTAATCAGCCCCAGCATTTT. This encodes CASSYSWTDYSNQPQHF.

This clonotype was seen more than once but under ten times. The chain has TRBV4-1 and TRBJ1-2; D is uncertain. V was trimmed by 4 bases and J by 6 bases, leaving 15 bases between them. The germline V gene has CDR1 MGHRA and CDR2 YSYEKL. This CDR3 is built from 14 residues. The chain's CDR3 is CASSPARVKDGYTF. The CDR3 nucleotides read TGCGCCAGCAGCCCTGCTCGTGTGAAAGATGGCTACACCTTC.

This chain's CDR3 is CASSQETSGTHEQYF. Here the CDR3 DNA reads TGTGCCAGCAGCCAGGAGACTAGCGGGACCCACGAGCAGTACTTC. The rearrangement joins TRBV14 to TRBJ2-5; TRBD2 aligns across 11 bases. The J call is in doubt because the DNA end fits TRBJ2-7 better. This CDR3 comprises 15 residues. Germline CDR1 SGHDN, CDR2 FVKESK.

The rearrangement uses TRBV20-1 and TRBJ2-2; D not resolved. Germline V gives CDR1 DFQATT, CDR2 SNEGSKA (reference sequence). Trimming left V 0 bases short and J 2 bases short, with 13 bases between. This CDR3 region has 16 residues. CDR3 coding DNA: TGCAGTGCTAGAGATAACGGTAACTTAAACACCGGGGAGCTGTTTTTT. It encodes CSARDNGNLNTGELFF.

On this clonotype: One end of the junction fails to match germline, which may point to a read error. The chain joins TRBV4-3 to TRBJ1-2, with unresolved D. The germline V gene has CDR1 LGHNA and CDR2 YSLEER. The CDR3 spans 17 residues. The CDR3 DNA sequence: TGCGCCAGCAGTCAAGATCCCCCGGAGATGGGATATTATGGCTACACCTTC. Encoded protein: CASSQDPPEMGYYGYTF.

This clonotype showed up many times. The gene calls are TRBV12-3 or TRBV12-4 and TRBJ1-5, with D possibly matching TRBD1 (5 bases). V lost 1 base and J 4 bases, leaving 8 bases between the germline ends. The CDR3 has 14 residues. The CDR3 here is CASSLEGRNQPQHF. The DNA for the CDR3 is TGTGCCAGCAGTTTAGAGGGGCGAAATCAGCCCCAGCATTTT.

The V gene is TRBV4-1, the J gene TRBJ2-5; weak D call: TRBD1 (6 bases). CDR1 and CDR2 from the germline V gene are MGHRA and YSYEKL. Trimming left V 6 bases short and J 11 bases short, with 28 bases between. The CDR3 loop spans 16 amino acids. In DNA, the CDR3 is TGCGCCAGCAGGAGCATAACAGGGCCTAGATACAATGAGCAGTACTTC. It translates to CASRSITGPRYNEQYF.

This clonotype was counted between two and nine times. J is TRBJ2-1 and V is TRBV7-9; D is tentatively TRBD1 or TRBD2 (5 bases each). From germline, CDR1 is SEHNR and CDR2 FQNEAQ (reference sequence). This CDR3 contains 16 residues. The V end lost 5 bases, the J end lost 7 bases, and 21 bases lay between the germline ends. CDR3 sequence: CASSPSEPGHWNEQFF. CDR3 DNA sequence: TGTGCCAGCAGCCCAAGCGAGCCGGGGCACTGGAATGAGCAGTTCTTC.

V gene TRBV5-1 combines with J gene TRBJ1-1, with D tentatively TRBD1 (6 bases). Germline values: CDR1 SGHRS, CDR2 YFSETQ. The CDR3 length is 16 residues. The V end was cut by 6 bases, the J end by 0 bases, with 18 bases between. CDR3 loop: CASTLTVTGLNTEAFF. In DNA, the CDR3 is TGCGCCAGCACCCTTACAGTCACAGGGTTGAACACTGAAGCTTTCTTT.